This TCR beta chain derives from a study of shared clonotypes between healthy human individuals. The study, taken as a whole, reports: There were few donors, and this limited the genetic and exposure-history diversity represented. Sample collection involved blood only; tissue repertoires are likely different. In a few donors, about 5% of naive CD4 clonotypes appeared in common. Rarefaction indicated that sorted-subset sequencing remained incomplete although depth was large.

The naive CD8 fraction comprised CD45RO-negative cells positively selected for CCR7 and excluded terminally differentiated effector memory CD45RA+ cells. CDR1 is SGDLS, CDR2 YYNGEE, per germline. The CDR3 contains 19 residues. The trim removed 4 bases at V and 7 bases at J, leaving 15 bases unmatched. Sequenced by immunoSEQ multiplex PCR; TCRdb stores in-frame clones only, minus some. This table has around 2,000,000 clones, roughly 91% appearing once. With respect to this clone: Antigen: not known.

Sequenced material: naive CD8+ T cells from PBMCs. The sequence came from a man aged 18 to 30 in good health. Some clones in this sample may be carry-over from other donors' samples. This sequence joins TRBV9 and TRBJ2-1; 15 nucleotides align to TRBD2. CDR3 residues: CASSTRTSGRADENNEQFF. The CDR3 DNA sequence: TGTGCCAGCAGCACCCGGACTAGCGGGAGGGCCGACGAGAATAATGAGCAGTTCTTC. Looking up the rest from reference TRBV9 and TRBJ2-1 gives the full variable domain: DSGVTQTPKHLITATGQRVTLRCSPRSGDLSVYWYQQSLDQGLQFLIQYYNGEERAKGNILERFSAQQFPDLHSELNLSSLELGDSALYFCASSTRTSGRADENNEQFFGPGTRLTVL.